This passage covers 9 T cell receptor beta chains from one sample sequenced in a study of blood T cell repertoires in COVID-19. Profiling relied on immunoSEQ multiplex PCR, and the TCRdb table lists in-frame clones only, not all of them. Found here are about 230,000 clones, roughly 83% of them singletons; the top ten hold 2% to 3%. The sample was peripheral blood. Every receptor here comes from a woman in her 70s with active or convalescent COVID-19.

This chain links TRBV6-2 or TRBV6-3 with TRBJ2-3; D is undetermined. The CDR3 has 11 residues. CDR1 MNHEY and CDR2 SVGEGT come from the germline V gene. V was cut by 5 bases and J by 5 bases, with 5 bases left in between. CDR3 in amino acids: CASSPLDTQYF. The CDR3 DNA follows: TGTGCCAGCAGTCCCCTAGATACGCAGTATTTT.

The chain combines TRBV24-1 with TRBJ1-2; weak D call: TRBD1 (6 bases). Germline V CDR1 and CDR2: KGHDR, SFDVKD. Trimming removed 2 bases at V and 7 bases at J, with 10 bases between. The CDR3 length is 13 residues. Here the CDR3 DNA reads TGTGCCACCAGTGATTCTCTGGGGGCTGGCTACACCTTC. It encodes CATSDSLGAGYTF.

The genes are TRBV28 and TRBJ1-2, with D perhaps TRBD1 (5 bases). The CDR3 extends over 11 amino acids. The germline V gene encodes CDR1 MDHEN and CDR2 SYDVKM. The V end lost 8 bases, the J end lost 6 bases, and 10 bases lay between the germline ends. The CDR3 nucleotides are TGTGCCAGCGGAGGGGCGCATGGCTACACCTTC. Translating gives CASGGAHGYTF.

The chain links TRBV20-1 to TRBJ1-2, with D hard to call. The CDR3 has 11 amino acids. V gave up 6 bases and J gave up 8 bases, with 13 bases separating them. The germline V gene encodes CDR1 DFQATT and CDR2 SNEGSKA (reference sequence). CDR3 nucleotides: TGCAGTGCCCCACTTCCGCGGGGCTACACCTTC. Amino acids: CSAPLPRGYTF.

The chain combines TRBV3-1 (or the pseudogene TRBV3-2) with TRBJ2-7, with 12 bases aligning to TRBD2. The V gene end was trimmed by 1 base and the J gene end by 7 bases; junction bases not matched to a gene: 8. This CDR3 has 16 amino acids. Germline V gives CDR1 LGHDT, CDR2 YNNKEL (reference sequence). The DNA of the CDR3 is TGTGCCAGCAGCCAAGGACTAGCGGGGGTCACGAGGGAGCAGTACTTC. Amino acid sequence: CASSQGLAGVTREQYF.

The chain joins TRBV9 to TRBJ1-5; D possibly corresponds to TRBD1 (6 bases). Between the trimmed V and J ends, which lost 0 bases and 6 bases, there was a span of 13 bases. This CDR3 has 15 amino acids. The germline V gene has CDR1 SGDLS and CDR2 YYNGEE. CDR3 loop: CASSVAGGAGQPQHF. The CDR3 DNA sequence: TGTGCCAGCAGCGTAGCTGGGGGGGCAGGTCAGCCCCAGCATTTT. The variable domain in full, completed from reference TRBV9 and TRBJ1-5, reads DSGVTQTPKHLITATGQRVTLRCSPRSGDLSVYWYQQSLDQGLQFLIQYYNGEERAKGNILERFSAQQFPDLHSELNLSSLELGDSALYFCASSVAGGAGQPQHFGDGTRLSIL.

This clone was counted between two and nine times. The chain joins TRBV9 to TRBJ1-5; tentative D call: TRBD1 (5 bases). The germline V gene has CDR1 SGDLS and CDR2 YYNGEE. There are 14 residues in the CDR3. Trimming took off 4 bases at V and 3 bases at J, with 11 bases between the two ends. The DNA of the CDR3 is TGTGCCAGCAGCATCGACAGCTCCAATCAGCCCCAGCATTTT. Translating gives CASSIDSSNQPQHF.

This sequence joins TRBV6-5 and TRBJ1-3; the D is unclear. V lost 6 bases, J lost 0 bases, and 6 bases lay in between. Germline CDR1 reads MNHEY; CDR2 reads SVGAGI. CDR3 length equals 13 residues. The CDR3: CASRGFSGNTIYF. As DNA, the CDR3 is TGTGCCAGCAGGGGCTTCTCTGGAAACACCATATATTTT.

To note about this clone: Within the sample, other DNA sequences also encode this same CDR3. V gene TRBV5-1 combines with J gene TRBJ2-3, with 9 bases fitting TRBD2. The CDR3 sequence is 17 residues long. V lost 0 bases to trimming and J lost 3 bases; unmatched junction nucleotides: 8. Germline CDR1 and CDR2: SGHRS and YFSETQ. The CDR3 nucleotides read TGCGCCAGCAGCTTGGATGGGCGGGGGGGCTCGACAGATACGCAGTATTTT. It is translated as CASSLDGRGGSTDTQYF.